Listed below are T cell receptor beta chains from one sample, sequenced in a study of technical replicates of blood from several donors. Using immunoSEQ multiplex PCR, the repertoire was profiled, and TCRdb retains in-frame clones only, with some absent. Here the sample spans around 61,000 clones, roughly 86% being singletons. Source material: PBMCs. The receptor source for this set is a human donor in good health. Some clones in this sample may be carry-over from other donors' samples. CDR3s include the opening cysteine and the closing phenylalanine or tryptophan. Each record gives: J gene, V gene, D gene, CDR3 protein, CDR3 DNA. D genes are given only for firm matches.

J: TRBJ2-4; V: TRBV10-1; D: .; CDR3: CASSETCLAKNIQYF; DNA: TGCGCCAGCAGTGAGACTTGTTTAGCCAAAAACATTCAGTACTTC
J: TRBJ2-1; V: TRBV30; D: .; CDR3: CAFVALSSYNEQFF; DNA: TGTGCCTTCGTAGCGCTAAGCTCCTACAATGAGCAGTTCTTC
J: TRBJ2-2; V: TRBV5-1; D: TRBD2; CDR3: CASSLKKTGGNTGELFF; DNA: TGCGCCAGCAGCTTGAAGAAGACGGGGGGGAACACCGGGGAGCTGTTTTTT
J: TRBJ2-7; V: TRBV7-9; D: .; CDR3: CASRQNSGEQYF; DNA: TGTGCCAGCAGACAAAACAGTGGCGAGCAGTACTTC
J: TRBJ1-1; V: TRBV7-3; D: .; CDR3: CASSPSPQHAEAFF; DNA: TGTGCCAGCAGCCCAAGTCCCCAACACGCTGAAGCTTTCTTT
J: TRBJ2-2; V: TRBV6-5; D: .; CDR3: CASSHRTALRELFF; DNA: TGTGCCAGCAGTCACCGGACAGCTCTAAGGGAGCTGTTTTTT
J: TRBJ2-2; V: TRBV2; D: TRBD1; CDR3: CASSDHGPITGTGTGELFF; DNA: TGTGCCAGCAGTGACCACGGGCCGATTACCGGGACAGGGACCGGGGAGCTGTTTTTT
J: TRBJ2-3; V: TRBV4-2; D: TRBD1; CDR3: CASSQSGQAPDTQYF; DNA: TGTGCCAGCAGCCAGTCTGGACAGGCGCCAGATACGCAGTATTTT
J: TRBJ2-2; V: TRBV9; D: TRBD2; CDR3: CASSAEFRTSGDTGELFF; DNA: TGTGCCAGCAGCGCCGAATTCCGAACTAGCGGGGACACCGGGGAGCTGTTTTTT
J: TRBJ2-1; V: TRBV10-2; D: TRBD2; CDR3: CASPSGGDDEQFF; DNA: TGCGCCAGCCCTAGCGGGGGGGACGATGAGCAGTTCTTC
J: TRBJ2-2; V: TRBV4-3; D: .; CDR3: CASSQDTGTLSNTGELFF; DNA: TGCGCCAGCAGCCAAGATACCGGGACACTTTCGAACACCGGGGAGCTGTTTTTT
J: TRBJ1-2; V: TRBV18; D: .; CDR3: CASSPQGDNYGYTF; DNA: TGTGCCAGCTCACCACAGGGGGATAACTATGGCTACACCTTC
J: TRBJ1-2; V: TRBV9; D: TRBD1; CDR3: CASSGRTGVGYTF; DNA: TGTGCCAGCAGCGGACGGACAGGGGTCGGCTACACCTTC